The clone carrying this T cell receptor (beta chain) was seen a handful of times. Its target is not known. V was clipped by 4 bases and J by 3 bases, with 15 bases between them. Germline V gene lookup returns CDR1 SGHDT and CDR2 YYEEEE. The CDR3 is 15 residues long. Expressed TCRB transcripts were sequenced because the entire RNA isolate underwent reverse transcription. There were 3.4 million or so reads on average in the naive, central memory and regulatory T cell samples. Sequenced by immunoSEQ multiplex PCR; TCRdb stores in-frame clones only, minus some. Of 300,000 or so clones in the sample, around 9% were seen once. Every donor provided one heparinised blood draw, which averaged approximately 100 mL. Post-sort purity exceeded 95% for all sorted populations. The data were obtained in a study of beta chain features in type 1 diabetes. Study context: The examined sorted cells totaled about 110 million across samples.

Whole-study results and caveats: Within each of all four CD4+ subsets, Type 1 diabetes patients had TCRB CDR3s that were moderately but significantly shorter.

Sequenced sample: central memory CD4+ T cells from blood. J is TRBJ2-3 and V is TRBV5-6; D is perhaps TRBD2 (5 bases). This receptor was taken from a man aged 25 to 40 with type 1 diabetes. CDR3 residues: CASSRTGHGTDTQYF. For the CDR3, the DNA is TGTGCCAGCAGCCGGACTGGGCATGGGACAGATACGCAGTATTTT.